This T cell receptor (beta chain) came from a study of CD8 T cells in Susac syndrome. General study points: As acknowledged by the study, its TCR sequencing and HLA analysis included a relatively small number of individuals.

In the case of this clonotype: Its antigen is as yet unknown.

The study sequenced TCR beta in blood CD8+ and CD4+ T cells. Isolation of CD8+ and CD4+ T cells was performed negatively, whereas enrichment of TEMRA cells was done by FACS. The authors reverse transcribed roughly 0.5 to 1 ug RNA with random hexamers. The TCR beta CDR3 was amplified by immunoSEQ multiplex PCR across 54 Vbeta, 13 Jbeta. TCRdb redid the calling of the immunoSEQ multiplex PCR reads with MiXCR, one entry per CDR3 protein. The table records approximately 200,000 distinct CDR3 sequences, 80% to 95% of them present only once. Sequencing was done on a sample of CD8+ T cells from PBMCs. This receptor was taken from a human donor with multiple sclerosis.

The CDR3 reads CASTPSGGDNEQFF. The CDR3 nucleotides are TGTGCCAGCACCCCTAGCGGGGGGGACAATGAGCAGTTCTTC. The chain carries TRBV9 and TRBJ2-1; 12 bases line up with TRBD2. The V and J ends lost 6 bases and 5 bases, in that order; junction bases with no gene match: 3. Germline values: CDR1 SGDLS, CDR2 YYNGEE. The CDR3 consists of 14 residues.